Listed below are T cell receptor beta chains from one sample, sequenced in a study of T cells in narcolepsy. Profiling relied on immunoSEQ multiplex PCR, and the TCRdb table lists in-frame clones only, not all of them. The data show about 25,000 clones, about four fifths seen once. What was sequenced was CD45RA- memory CD4+ T cells from PBMCs. The source of these receptors is a human donor with narcolepsy. CDR3s include the opening cysteine and the closing phenylalanine or tryptophan. The D gene is left open where the match is weak. Clone size is shown for a subset of rows, as once, few, many or a class of expanded clone.

j_call clone_size v_call d_call cdr3_nt cdr3_aa
TRBJ2-3 - TRBV13 TRBD2 TGTGCCAGCAGCTCCCTAGCGGGGATGAGCACAGATACGCAGTATTTT CASSSLAGMSTDTQYF
TRBJ2-1 once TRBV5-5 TRBD2 TGTGCCAGCAGCTCCCTAGCGGGAGCAGGCAATGAGCAGTTCTTC CASSSLAGAGNEQFF
TRBJ2-2 - TRBV28 TRBD2 TGTGCCAGCAGTTTGAGACTAGCGGAAACCGGGGAGCTGTTTTTT CASSLRLAETGELFF
TRBJ2-1 once TRBV28 - TGTGCCAGCAGCCCCGGGACGGACCACAATGAGCAGTTCTTC CASSPGTDHNEQFF
TRBJ2-2 - TRBV18 TRBD2 TGTGCCAGCTCACCACAAGCGGGGCCCACCGGGGAGCTGTTTTTT CASSPQAGPTGELFF
TRBJ1-3 - TRBV5-4 - TGTGCCAGCAGCTCGCCAAGGGAAGGAAACACCATATATTTT CASSSPREGNTIYF
TRBJ1-1 - TRBV19 - TGTGCCAGTAGTACCGATCCGGGAGTAAAAGCTTTCTTT CASSTDPGVKAFF
TRBJ1-4 - TRBV6-6 - TGTGCCAGCAGCTCCCGACCGGGACGGTCAAATGAAAAACTGTTTTTT CASSSRPGRSNEKLFF
TRBJ2-2 - TRBV10-3 TRBD2 TGTGCCATCAGTGACCCGGGACTAGCGGACACCGGGGAGCTGTTTTTT CAISDPGLADTGELFF
TRBJ1-1 - TRBV5-6 - TGTGCCAGCAAGACGTATGGACGGCCAGAAGCTTTCTTT CASKTYGRPEAFF
TRBJ2-7 - TRBV4-1 TRBD1 TGCGCCAGCAGCCACCCGGGACAGCCCTACGAGCAGTACTTC CASSHPGQPYEQYF
TRBJ2-1 - TRBV7-9 TRBD2 TGTGCCAGCAGCTGGCCGTCTAGCGGGGTCCCGTTATCCTACAATGAGCAGTTCTTC CASSWPSSGVPLSYNEQFF
TRBJ2-5 - TRBV9 - TGTGCCAGCAGCGTAGGAGTCTCGCGGGAGACCCAGTACTTC CASSVGVSRETQYF
TRBJ2-2 - TRBV27 - TGTGCCAGCAGTTCTCTCGGCGGGGAGCTGTTTTTT CASSSLGGELFF
TRBJ2-1 - TRBV9 TRBD2 TGTGCCAGCAGCGCTAGCGGGGGGGCTTACAATGAGCAGTTCTTC CASSASGGAYNEQFF
TRBJ2-5 - TRBV5-4 TRBD1 TGTGCCAGCAGCCCCGGGACAGGGGGGGGAATAGAGACCCAGTACTTC CASSPGTGGGIETQYF
TRBJ2-5 - TRBV19 - TGTGCCAGTAGTGCCAACAGGTTTTCAGGAGAGACCCAGTACTTC CASSANRFSGETQYF
TRBJ1-3 - TRBV30 - TGTGCCCAACCGGACGCCGGTTCTGGAAACACCATATATTTT CAQPDAGSGNTIYF
TRBJ2-7 - TRBV9 TRBD1 TGTGCCAGCAGCGTTTCCCCAGGGGGCGCCTACGAGCAGTACTTC CASSVSPGGAYEQYF
TRBJ2-7 few TRBV6-1 - TGTGCCAGCAGGAACGGGCGGCAGTACTTC CASRNGRQYF
TRBJ1-4 few TRBV10-3 - TGTGCCATCAGTGAGTGGCAAGGAAGACGAGAAAAACTGTTTTTT CAISEWQGRREKLFF
TRBJ2-7 - TRBV15 TRBD2 TGTGCCACCAGCAGGGGCGGTCGGGAGGGCTCCTACGAGCAGTACTTC CATSRGGREGSYEQYF
TRBJ2-1 - TRBV6-1 - TGTGCCAGCAGTGAAGGAAACTTTAATGAGCAGTTCTTC CASSEGNFNEQFF
TRBJ2-2 - TRBV19 - TGTGCCAGTAGTATTAGTAGAAATACCGGGGAGCTGTTTTTT CASSISRNTGELFF
TRBJ2-3 - TRBV5-1 TRBD2 TGCGCCAGCAGCCCCGGACTAGCGGTGGAAACAGATACGCAGTATTTT CASSPGLAVETDTQYF
TRBJ2-5 - TRBV4-1 TRBD2 TGCGCCAGCAGTCAAAGACTAGCGGGAGGGGGAGAGACCCAGTACTTC CASSQRLAGGGETQYF
TRBJ1-1 - TRBV5-4 - TGTGCCAGCAGCTTGAAGAGGCACCAGAACACTGAAGCTTTCTTT CASSLKRHQNTEAFF
TRBJ1-1 - TRBV5-1 TRBD1 TGCGCCAGCAGCGGATGGGACAGGGAGACTGAAGCTTTCTTT CASSGWDRETEAFF
TRBJ1-1 - TRBV10-3 TRBD1 TGTGCCACGATGTGGGACAGGGGGTCTGAAGCTTTCTTT CATMWDRGSEAFF
TRBJ2-2 - TRBV7-2 TRBD1 TGTGCCAGCAGCCGAGACAGGGTAGACACCGGGGAGCTGTTTTTT CASSRDRVDTGELFF
TRBJ1-3 - TRBV7-2 - TGTGCCAGCAGCTTAGATCGTACGGGAAACACCATATATTTT CASSLDRTGNTIYF
TRBJ2-7 - TRBV27 TRBD1 TGTGCCAGCAGGGGGCCGGGACAGAACCTTTACGAGCAGTACTTC CASRGPGQNLYEQYF
TRBJ2-5 - TRBV7-9 TRBD1 TGTGCCAGCAGCTGGACAGGGGAGAGTACCCAGTACTTC CASSWTGESTQYF
TRBJ1-3 few TRBV19 - TGTGCCAGTAGGCTTCTCTCCTCTGGAAACACCATATATTTT CASRLLSSGNTIYF
TRBJ2-2 - TRBV2 TRBD1 TGTGCCAGCAGTGACGACAGGGGGTGGAACACCGGGGAGCTGTTTTTT CASSDDRGWNTGELFF
TRBJ2-7 - TRBV5-1 - TGCGCCAGCAGTCCGGTGGGGGTGGGGAAGAACGAGCAGTACTTC CASSPVGVGKNEQYF
TRBJ1-1 - TRBV19 - TGTGCCAGTAGTTTGGGGGGGGCCCTGAACACTGAAGCTTTCTTT CASSLGGALNTEAFF
TRBJ1-1 - TRBV5-1 TRBD1 TGCGCCAGCCGGACAGGGGGCCCCACTGAAGCTTTCTTT CASRTGGPTEAFF
TRBJ2-7 few TRBV9 - TGTGCCAGCAGCTCCGGGAGAGGGGGAGAGAAATACGAGCAGTACTTC CASSSGRGGEKYEQYF
TRBJ2-2 - TRBV5-1 - TGCGCCAGCAGCCCGGGACAAACTGGGGGGGGCACCGGGGAGCTGTTTTTT CASSPGQTGGGTGELFF
TRBJ1-3 - TRBV2 - TGTGCCAGCAGTGCAGAGGGTACTGGAAACACCATATATTTT CASSAEGTGNTIYF
TRBJ2-5 - TRBV11-2 - TGTGCCAGCAGCTATGGACGGGAGACCCAGTACTTC CASSYGRETQYF
TRBJ1-6 - TRBV30 - TGTGCCTGCAGCGACAGGTTCCTCTATAATTCACCCCTCCACTTT CACSDRFLYNSPLHF
TRBJ1-5 few TRBV21-1 - TGTGCCAGCAGCAAAGTCTGCGGGTGGAGCAATCAGCCCCAGCATTTT CASSKVCGWSNQPQHF
TRBJ2-1 - TRBV5-6 - TGTGCCAGCAGCTTTGGAGGGCCGTTATCCTACAATGAGCAGTTCTTC CASSFGGPLSYNEQFF
TRBJ2-1 - TRBV27 - TGTGCCAGCAGTTTTTACGGGGGCTCCTACAATGAGCAGTTCTTC CASSFYGGSYNEQFF
TRBJ2-4 - TRBV6-5 - TGTGCCGCGGTGGAGCCCCCAGCCAAAAACATTCAGTACTTC CAAVEPPAKNIQYF
TRBJ1-1 - TRBV7-8 TRBD1 TGTGCCAGCAGCCCCCCGACAGGGGTGAACACTGAAGCTTTCTTT CASSPPTGVNTEAFF
TRBJ2-3 - TRBV5-1 - TGCGCCAGCAGCTTATCTAGCGGCACAGATACGCAGTATTTT CASSLSSGTDTQYF
TRBJ1-1 - TRBV18 TRBD1 TGTGCCAGCTCACCCAACAGGGGATCCACTGAAGCTTTCTTT CASSPNRGSTEAFF
TRBJ2-5 few TRBV18 TRBD1 TGTGCCAGCTCAAACTGGACAGGCCAAGAGACCCAGTACTTC CASSNWTGQETQYF
TRBJ1-2 few TRBV10-3 - TGTGCCATCAGTGAGTCCCCGGGGGCAGGGACTAACTATGGCTACACCTTC CAISESPGAGTNYGYTF
TRBJ1-1 - TRBV30 - TGTGCCTGGACGGGCCCCGCGGGCACTGAAGCTTTCTTT CAWTGPAGTEAFF
TRBJ1-2 - TRBV15 - TGTGCCACCAGCAGAGATAAGGCGGCCACTGGAAGTGGCTACACCTTC CATSRDKAATGSGYTF
TRBJ1-3 - TRBV7-6 - TGTGCCAGCAGCCCGACCTACTCTGGAAACACCATATATTTT CASSPTYSGNTIYF
TRBJ1-6 - TRBV6-1 - TGTGCCAGCAGTGAAGTACCAGGGAGTAATTCACCCCTCCACTTT CASSEVPGSNSPLHF
TRBJ2-1 - TRBV7-9 - TGTGCCAGCAGCTCTAGGCGCGGCAATGAGCAGTTCTTC CASSSRRGNEQFF
TRBJ1-1 - TRBV7-9 - TGTGCCAGCAGTCCGTGGGGGGTAGGTAACACTGAAGCTTTCTTT CASSPWGVGNTEAFF
TRBJ1-2 - TRBV18 TRBD1 TGTGCCAGCTCACCAACGGACAGGGGAGACTATGGCTACACCTTC CASSPTDRGDYGYTF